The 10 T cell receptor gamma chains listed next were all sequenced from one sample in a study of Vδ1+ human thymocytes. RNA was extracted from the cells and then reverse transcribed. Pooled V-gene forward primers with one constant-region reverse primer generated the CDR3 amplicons by multiplex PCR. TCRdb reanalysed the multiplex PCR reads via CATT. The profile shows about 22,000 gamma-chain clones, roughly an eighth of them singletons. Study-wide results and caveats: Thymic TRG and TRD repertoires appeared highly polyclonal.

These TCRs are of unknown antigen specificity. Sequenced input: Vdelta1+ gamma-delta thymocytes from the thymus. Subset noted: FACS-sorted CD3+ TCRalphabeta- TCRVdelta1+ TCRVdelta2- thymocytes. These receptors all come from a child under two years old who had congenital heart surgery.

This clone is deemed medium-sized. Within the sample, other DNA sequences also encode this same CDR3. The chain employs TRGV9 and TRGJP. This CDR3 is 15 amino acids long. Germline V gives CDR1 GITISATS, CDR2 ISYDGTV (reference sequence). J was trimmed by 4 bases and V by 3 bases; bases with no gene match: 0. Written as DNA, the CDR3 is TGTGCCTTGTGGGAGCAAGAGTTGGGCAAAAAAATCAAGGTATTT. It specifies CALWEQELGKKIKVF.

The V gene is TRGV4, the J gene TRGJ1 or TRGJ2. Germline V gene sequence: CDR1 EGSTGY, CDR2 YDSYTSSV. This CDR3 has 14 amino acids. V lost 3 bases and J lost 2; bases outside the gene matches: 7. CDR3 residues: CATWDLRYYYKKLF. Written as DNA, the CDR3 is TGTGCCACCTGGGATTTGAGGTATTATTATAAGAAACTCTTT.

This clone was seen a few times. The junction shows a germline mismatch at one end, possibly a read error. Other nucleotide sequences from this sample produce the same CDR3. The chain has TRGV4 and TRGJ1 or TRGJ2. This CDR3 has 13 residues. The germline CDR1 and CDR2 sequences are EGSTGY and YDSYTSSV. CDR3 sequence: CATWNGRYYKKLF. CDR3 coding DNA: TGTGCCACCTGGAATGGGCGATATTATAAGAAACTCTTT.

By its share, this clone is medium-sized. A clone one base away is much larger, so this may be a read error. The V gene is TRGV4, the J gene TRGJ1 or TRGJ2. The ends lost 6 bases at V and 3 bases at J; junction bases unmatched: 2. The germline CDR1 and CDR2 sequences are EGSTGY and YDSYTSSV. CDR3 length: 11 residues. CDR3 DNA: TGTGCCACCTGGACTTATTATAAGAAACTCTTT. It translates to CATWTYYKKLF.

This sequence joins TRGV9 and TRGJP2. V shed 4 bases and J 1 base; nucleotides not matched to a gene: 0. The CDR3 length is 13 residues. Germline assignment: CDR1 GITISATS and CDR2 ISYDGTV (reference sequence). The CDR3 DNA reads as TGTGCCTTGTGGGATAGTAGTGATTGGATCAAGACGTTT. Its protein is CALWDSSDWIKTF.

This clone is deemed medium-sized. This sample also contains other DNA sequences that code for the same CDR3. This sequence joins TRGV9 and TRGJP1. This CDR3 is built from 15 residues. The V and J ends lost 2 bases and 0 bases, in that order; junction bases with no gene match: 3. CDR1 is GITISATS, CDR2 ISYDGTV, per germline (reference sequence). The CDR3 sequence is CALWEGDTTGWFKIF. CDR3 nucleotides: TGTGCCTTGTGGGAGGGTGATACCACTGGTTGGTTCAAGATATTT.

A few counts support this clone. This rearrangement joins TRGV3 to TRGJP2. Germline CDR1 and CDR2: VTNTFY and YDVSTARD (reference sequence). Trimming cost V 8 bases and J 6 bases; bases outside gene matches: 12. This CDR3 is built from 14 residues. CDR3 sequence: CATSTPGGDWIKTF. CDR3 DNA sequence: TGTGCCACCTCAACCCCTGGAGGTGATTGGATCAAGACGTTT.

Notes on this clone: Distinct nucleotide sequences in the sample also encode this CDR3. This chain links TRGV9 with TRGJP. CDR3 length: 16 amino acids. Germline V gives CDR1 GITISATS, CDR2 ISYDGTV (reference sequence). The trim removed 3 bases at V and 4 bases at J, leaving 3 bases unmatched. CDR3 sequence: CALWETQELGKKIKVF. As DNA, the CDR3 is TGTGCCTTGTGGGAGACTCAAGAGTTGGGCAAAAAAATCAAGGTATTT.

This clone was counted only a few times. The genes are TRGV3 and TRGJ1 or TRGJ2. CDR3 length equals 12 residues. Per germline, CDR1 VTNTFY and CDR2 YDVSTARD (reference sequence). J was trimmed by 6 bases and V by 6 bases; bases with no gene match: 8. CDR3 residues: CATWRARYKKLF. The DNA for the CDR3 is TGTGCCACCTGGCGGGCCCGTTATAAGAAACTCTTT.

This chain uses TRGV5 with TRGJ1 or TRGJ2. The CDR3 sequence is 14 residues long. Germline-derived CDR1 and CDR2 are VINAFY and YDVSNSKD. Losses at the gene ends were 0 bases for V and 10 bases for J; bases not matched to a gene: 12. The DNA of the CDR3 is TGTGCCACCTGGGACAGGCCGGGAGTTTCCAAGAAACTCTTT. Encoded protein: CATWDRPGVSKKLF.